This entry concerns a single T cell receptor beta chain. Its antigen is undetermined. The read finishes 3 residues shy of the CDR3 end, and the germline J gene is used to complete it. Clones were sequenced by immunoSEQ multiplex PCR, and TCRdb holds only the in-frame ones, with some missing. Altogether tens of thousands of clones were found in the sample, and no singletons occur. This sample was included in a study of T cell clonality in common variable immunodeficiency. The study's findings and limits: CVID subjects showed higher TCRbeta clonality than healthy controls. Fewer deletions and N-nucleotide insertions were reportedly seen in common variable immunodeficiency TCR beta sequences.

V trimming: 4 bases; J trimming: 5 bases; junction bases outside the gene matches: 11. From germline, CDR1 is SGHRS and CDR2 YFSETQ. The CDR3 is made up of 16 amino acids. Blood came from CVID subjects not ill and not taking immunomodulatory or immunosuppressive medication. Donors gave roughly 4.5 to 8 ml heparinized peripheral whole blood. V and J are TRBV5-1 and TRBJ2-5; TRBD1 matches 10 bases. Sequenced sample: peripheral blood mononuclear cells. This sequence was found in a human donor with common variable immunodeficiency. The CDR3 DNA, read in part, is TGCGCCAGCAGCACCGACAGGGGGCTCTGGGGTGAGACC. This gives the protein CASSTDRGLWGET. The full CDR3 protein is CASSTDRGLWGETQYF.